The 25 T cell receptor beta chains given below trace back to one sample, sequenced in a study of blood T cells in healthy people across ages. Sample-barcoded 5' priming and a J-beta primer mix drove a second PCR of roughly 6 to 12 cycles. TCRdb redid the calling of the 5' RACE reads with MiXCR, one entry per CDR3 protein. Of about 640,000 distinct CDR3 sequences listed, about 28% were seen once; the top ten hold around a sixth. Sequenced sample: blood. The source of these receptors is a woman of 80 years or more in good health.

The genes are TRBV4-1 and TRBJ2-3; D might be TRBD2 (6 bases). V shed 1 base and J shed 2 bases, with 13 bases lying between them. CDR1 MGHRA and CDR2 YSYEKL come from the germline V gene. This CDR3 has 16 residues. The CDR3 sequence is CASSQGAGTNTDTQYF. The CDR3 nucleotides are TGCGCCAGCAGCCAAGGGGCGGGGACCAACACAGATACGCAGTATTTT.

The chain employs TRBV7-9 and TRBJ1-4; D remains ambiguous. From germline, CDR1 is SEHNR and CDR2 FQNEAQ (reference sequence). Deletions cut 1 base from V and 7 bases from J, with 19 bases between. The CDR3 contains 17 residues. The CDR3 DNA reads TGTGCCAGCAGCTTAGGGGAGGCAGTATCCCTCCCTGAAAAACTGTTTTTT. Translated, it gives CASSLGEAVSLPEKLFF.

This clonotype appeared a few times. The genes are TRBV15 and TRBJ2-1, with D tentatively TRBD1 or TRBD2 (5 bases each). V shed 0 bases and J shed 10 bases, with 13 bases lying between them. Germline V gene data show CDR1 as LNHNV and CDR2 as YYDKDF (reference sequence). The CDR3 contains 14 residues. CDR3 nucleotides: TGTGCCACCAGCAGAGACGGGGCTGGGCGGGAGCAGTTCTTC. Its translation is CATSRDGAGREQFF.

This clonotype has a handful of counts. In DNA form, the CDR3 reads TGTGCCAGCAGCTGGGGGCCAGGGAAGGGCTACACCTTC. It specifies CASSWGPGKGYTF. The rearrangement joins TRBV27 to TRBJ1-2, with D possibly matching TRBD1 (6 bases). Trimming took 6 bases from V and 8 from J, leaving 16 bases between them. Germline CDR1 MNHEY, CDR2 SMNVEV (reference sequence). The CDR3 spans 13 residues.

Points on this clonotype: A much larger clone is a single base away; this may be a read error. The chain links TRBV20-1 to TRBJ1-5; D may be TRBD1 (6 bases). Germline lookup yields CDR1 DFQATT and CDR2 SNEGSKA (reference sequence). Trimming stripped 4 bases from V and 9 bases from J, with 25 bases between. The CDR3 is 16 residues long. CDR3 in DNA: TGCAGTGCTAAGGCTCCGACAGGCCTCGGCGGACGGCCCCAGCATTTT. It yields the protein CSAKAPTGLGGRPQHF.

The V gene is TRBV19, the J gene TRBJ1-6, with TRBD1 matching 10 bases. This CDR3 comprises 14 residues. After removal of 11 bases from V and 7 bases from J, the junction contained 8 bases not matched to a gene. Germline V gene lookup returns CDR1 LNHDA and CDR2 SQIVND (reference sequence). The CDR3 region is CASLEGQGNSPLHF. The CDR3 region has the DNA TGTGCCTCCCTCGAGGGACAGGGGAATTCACCCCTCCACTTT.

V is TRBV9 and J is TRBJ2-3; 7 nucleotides match TRBD1. The CDR3 sequence is 16 residues long. Germline CDR1 is SGDLS and CDR2 is YYNGEE. J lost 2 bases, V lost 4 bases, and 10 bases had no gene match. For the CDR3, the DNA is TGTGCCAGCAGCCCTAGCAGCAGGGGGAACACAGATACGCAGTATTTT. It specifies CASSPSSRGNTDTQYF.

The count of this clonotype is one. V and J are TRBV7-2 and TRBJ2-4; D is perhaps TRBD1 (5 bases). The end of the DNA fits TRBJ2-7 better, so the J call may be wrong. Germline CDR1 reads SGHTA; CDR2 reads FQGNSA. The CDR3 runs to 15 residues. In DNA form, the CDR3 reads TGTGCCAGCAGCTTAGAGTTTGCCAGGGATCACGAGCAGTACTTC. Its translation: CASSLEFARDHEQYF.

This clonotype was seen many times. The genes are TRBV7-2 and TRBJ2-3; a weak D match, TRBD2 (7 bases). From germline, CDR1 is SGHTA and CDR2 FQGNSA. The CDR3 consists of 15 residues. Trimming took off 3 bases at V and 5 bases at J, with 15 bases between the two ends. Written as DNA, the CDR3 is TGTGCCAGCAGCTTCCTAGGGGGGGCCAGAGATACGCAGTATTTT. Translated: CASSFLGGARDTQYF.

This clonotype was observed a handful of times. The V gene is TRBV7-9, the J gene TRBJ1-4, with D perhaps TRBD1 (6 bases). The germline V gene has CDR1 SEHNR and CDR2 FQNEAQ (reference sequence). This CDR3 has 14 residues. Trimming took off 7 bases at V and 3 bases at J, with 12 bases between the two ends. The CDR3 sequence is CASNTGSANEKLFF. The CDR3 coding sequence is TGTGCCAGCAACACAGGGTCGGCTAATGAAAAACTGTTTTTT.

The sample holds many counts of this clonotype. The chain uses TRBV6-2 or TRBV6-3 and TRBJ2-1; D may be TRBD2 (5 bases). Trimming shortened V by 6 bases and J by 3 bases, and 15 bases separated the two germline ends. Germline V gene sequence: CDR1 MNHEY, CDR2 SVGEGT. The CDR3 extends over 15 amino acids. The CDR3 nucleotides are TGTGCCAGCAGACTGAGGGATGACGGCTACAATGAGCAGTTCTTC. Its translation is CASRLRDDGYNEQFF.

The rearrangement links TRBV4-1 to TRBJ2-3, with a weak D call TRBD2 (6 bases). This CDR3 is built from 16 residues. CDR1 is MGHRA and CDR2 is YSYEKL in the germline V gene. V dropped 1 base and J dropped 1 base, with 12 bases sitting between them. The CDR3 reads CASSQAGASGTDTQYF. CDR3 in DNA: TGCGCCAGCAGCCAAGCCGGGGCTAGCGGCACAGATACGCAGTATTTT.

This clonotype was observed many times. The rearrangement uses TRBV5-1 and TRBJ2-5, with a weak D call TRBD2 (5 bases). Germline values: CDR1 SGHRS, CDR2 YFSETQ. This CDR3 has 14 amino acids. V lost 1 base and J 2 bases, leaving 9 bases between the germline ends. The CDR3 reads CASSLRRGQETQYF. The CDR3 region has the DNA TGCGCCAGCAGCTTGAGGCGAGGGCAAGAGACCCAGTACTTC.

In its sample, this clonotype was seen once. A much more abundant neighbour one base away suggests this may be a read error. V is TRBV7-9 and J is TRBJ2-7; D call uncertain. The CDR3 loop spans 15 amino acids. V gave up 6 bases and J gave up 3 bases, with 18 bases separating them. Germline loops: CDR1 SEHNR, CDR2 FQNEAQ (reference sequence). This CDR3 is CASSMSGWANYEQYF. The CDR3 nucleotides read TGTGCCAGCAGTATGAGTGGTTGGGCGAACTACGAGCAGTACTTC.

As DNA, the CDR3 is TGTGCCAGCAGCGAGATGGGGAGAGGTTCACCCCTCCACTTT. The encoded protein is CASSEMGRGSPLHF. The V gene is TRBV6-1, the J gene TRBJ1-6; D gene ambiguous. The CDR3 spans 14 residues. V was pared by 6 bases and J by 9 bases, with 15 bases between. Germline assignment: CDR1 MNHNS and CDR2 SASEGT.

This clonotype came up a few times. The chain links TRBV10-3 to TRBJ1-5, with TRBD1 identical over 7 bases. Trimming cost V 5 bases and J 0 bases; bases outside gene matches: 16. This CDR3 comprises 19 residues. Per the germline V gene, CDR1 is ENHRY and CDR2 is SYGVKD. The DNA for the CDR3 is TGTGCCATCAGTTTTAAGACAGGGAACTACCCTGATAGCAATCAGCCCCAGCATTTT. This translates into CAISFKTGNYPDSNQPQHF.

The chain joins TRBV20-1 to TRBJ1-1; D might be TRBD1 (6 bases). Germline V gives CDR1 DFQATT, CDR2 SNEGSKA (reference sequence). CDR3 length equals 14 residues. Trimming stripped 4 bases from V and 2 bases from J, with 14 bases between. Here the CDR3 reads CSAKQGRINTEAFF. The CDR3 region has the DNA TGCAGTGCTAAACAGGGACGGATAAACACTGAAGCTTTCTTT.

Points on this clonotype: This may be a read error, as it is one base from a much larger clone. The gene calls are TRBV11-2 and TRBJ2-1; 8 bases align to TRBD2. This CDR3 is 15 amino acids long. Germline-derived CDR1 and CDR2 are SGHAT and FQNNGV. J was trimmed by 5 bases and V by 8 bases; bases with no gene match: 11. The CDR3 loop reads CASYWGAGDDNEQFF. CDR3 in DNA: TGTGCCAGCTACTGGGGAGCGGGGGATGACAATGAGCAGTTCTTC.

The chain recombines TRBV20-1 with TRBJ2-5; the D gene could be TRBD1 or TRBD2 (5 bases each). In germline, CDR1 is DFQATT, CDR2 SNEGSKA (reference sequence). V lost 6 bases to trimming and J lost 5 bases, with 19 bases between them. The CDR3 is made up of 14 amino acids. The CDR3 loop reads CSAPSRGGWETQYF. The CDR3 nucleotides are TGCAGTGCCCCCTCGAGGGGCGGGTGGGAGACCCAGTACTTC.

J is TRBJ2-2 and V is TRBV4-2; 8 nucleotides line up with TRBD2. Germline values: CDR1 LGHNA, CDR2 YNFKEQ. V trimming: 2 bases; J trimming: 4 bases; junction bases outside the gene matches: 3. The CDR3 extends over 15 amino acids. CDR3 protein: CASSQSGGVTGELFF. In DNA form, the CDR3 reads TGTGCCAGCAGCCAAAGCGGGGGAGTCACCGGGGAGCTGTTTTTT.

This clonotype came up many times. V and J are TRBV12-3 or TRBV12-4 and TRBJ2-6, with D unresolved. V gave up 8 bases and J gave up 0 bases, with 8 bases separating them. The length of the CDR3 is 14 residues. This chain's CDR3 is CASRSGSGANVLTF. As DNA, the CDR3 is TGTGCCAGCCGTTCAGGCTCTGGGGCCAACGTCCTGACTTTC.

The sample holds many counts of this clonotype. The chain joins TRBV6-2 or TRBV6-3 to TRBJ2-3; TRBD1 matches 7 bases. The CDR3 length is 15 residues. The V and J ends lost 5 bases and 5 bases, in that order; junction bases with no gene match: 10. Germline CDR1 is MNHEY and CDR2 is SVGEGT. The CDR3 DNA reads as TGTGCCAGCAGTCCCACAGGGGCAGGCGGAGATACGCAGTATTTT. It encodes CASSPTGAGGDTQYF.

This clonotype was seen many times. This sequence joins TRBV20-1 and TRBJ2-1; perhaps TRBD2 as D (5 bases). The CDR3 runs 15 residues. Germline V gene sequence: CDR1 DFQATT, CDR2 SNEGSKA (reference sequence). V lost 4 bases and J lost 0, with 13 bases in between. This chain's CDR3 is CSATLPGISYNEQFF. The CDR3 region has the DNA TGCAGTGCTACCCTTCCGGGGATCTCCTACAATGAGCAGTTCTTC.

This clonotype was found many times. The chain links TRBV12-3 or TRBV12-4 to TRBJ2-1; TRBD2 aligns across 8 bases. The J segment lost 2 bases and the V segment lost 7 bases, leaving 7 bases of the junction unmatched. There are 15 residues in the CDR3. This CDR3 is CASNPTSGTYNEQFF. CDR3 bases: TGTGCCAGCAACCCAACTAGCGGAACCTACAATGAGCAGTTCTTC.

This clonotype was counted many times. The gene calls are TRBV5-1 and TRBJ2-3; TRBD2 matches at 11 bases. The junction had 7 bases not matched to a gene; V was cut back by 4 bases and J by 3 bases. Germline V gene sequence: CDR1 SGHRS, CDR2 YFSETQ. The CDR3 runs 16 residues. CDR3 sequence: CASSLLTSGATDTQYF. The CDR3, as DNA: TGCGCCAGCAGCCTCCTGACTAGCGGGGCAACAGATACGCAGTATTTT.